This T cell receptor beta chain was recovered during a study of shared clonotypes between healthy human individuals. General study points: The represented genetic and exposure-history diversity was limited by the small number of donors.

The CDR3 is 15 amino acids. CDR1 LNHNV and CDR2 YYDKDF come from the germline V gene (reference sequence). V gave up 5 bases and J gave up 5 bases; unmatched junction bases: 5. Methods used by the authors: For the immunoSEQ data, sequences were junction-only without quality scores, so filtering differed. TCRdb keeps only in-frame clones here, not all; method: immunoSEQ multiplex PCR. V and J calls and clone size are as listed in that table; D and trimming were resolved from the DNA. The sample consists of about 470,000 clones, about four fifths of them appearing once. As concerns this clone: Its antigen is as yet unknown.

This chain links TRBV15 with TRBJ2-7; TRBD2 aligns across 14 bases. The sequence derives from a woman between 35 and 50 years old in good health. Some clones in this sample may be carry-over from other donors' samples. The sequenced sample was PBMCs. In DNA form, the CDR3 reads TGTGCCACCAGCGGCGGGACTAGCGGGAGTGACGAGCAGTACTTC. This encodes CATSGGTSGSDEQYF. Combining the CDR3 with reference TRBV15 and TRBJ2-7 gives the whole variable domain DAMVIQNPRYQVTQFGKPVTLSCSQTLNHNVMYWYQQKSSQAPKLLFHYYDKDFNNEADTPDNFQSRRPNTSFCFLDIRSPGLGDTAMYLCATSGGTSGSDEQYFGPGTRLTVT.